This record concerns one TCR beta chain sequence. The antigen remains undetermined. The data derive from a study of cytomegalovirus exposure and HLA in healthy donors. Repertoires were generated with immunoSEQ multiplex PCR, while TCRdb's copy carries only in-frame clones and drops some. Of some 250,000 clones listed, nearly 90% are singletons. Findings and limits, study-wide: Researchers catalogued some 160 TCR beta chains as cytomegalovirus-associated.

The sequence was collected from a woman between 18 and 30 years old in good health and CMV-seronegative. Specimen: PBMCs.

The CDR3 protein is CASSLDAGYQPQHF. CDR3 DNA sequence: TGTGCCAGCAGTTTGGATGCGGGCTATCAGCCCCAGCATTTT. This rearrangement joins TRBV6-5 to TRBJ1-5; no clear D gene. In germline, CDR1 is MNHEY, CDR2 SVGAGI. CDR3 length: 14 amino acids. Trimming took off 4 bases at V and 5 bases at J, with 12 bases between the two ends.